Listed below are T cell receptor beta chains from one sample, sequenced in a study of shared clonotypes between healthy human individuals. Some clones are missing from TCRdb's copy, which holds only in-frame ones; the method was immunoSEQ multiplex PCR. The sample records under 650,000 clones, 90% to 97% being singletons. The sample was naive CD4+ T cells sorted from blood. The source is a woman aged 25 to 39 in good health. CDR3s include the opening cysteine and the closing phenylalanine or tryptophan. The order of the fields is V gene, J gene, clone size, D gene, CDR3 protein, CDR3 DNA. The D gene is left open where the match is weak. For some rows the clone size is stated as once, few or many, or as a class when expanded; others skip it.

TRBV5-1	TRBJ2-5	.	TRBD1	CASSHGTEQETQYF	TGCGCCAGCAGCCACGGGACAGAGCAAGAGACCCAGTACTTC
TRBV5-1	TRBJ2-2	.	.	CASSLGLEITGELFF	TGCGCCAGCAGCTTGGGGCTGGAAATCACCGGGGAGCTGTTTTTT
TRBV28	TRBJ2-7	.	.	CASSVSSYEQYF	TGTGCCAGCAGTGTCAGCTCCTACGAGCAGTACTTC
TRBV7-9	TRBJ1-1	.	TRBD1	CASSLGSGGMNTEAFF	TGTGCCAGCAGCTTAGGGTCAGGGGGCATGAACACTGAAGCTTTCTTT
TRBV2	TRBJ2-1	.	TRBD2	CASRRLAGGPGNEQFF	TGTGCCAGCAGGAGACTGGCGGGAGGGCCAGGCAATGAGCAGTTCTTC
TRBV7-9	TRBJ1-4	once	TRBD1	CASTQGPGTGNEKLFF	TGTGCCAGCACACAAGGACCCGGGACAGGGAATGAAAAACTGTTTTTT
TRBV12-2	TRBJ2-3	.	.	CASRFPRLAGGFTDTQYF	TGTGCAAGTCGCTTCCCACGACTAGCGGGAGGGTTCACAGATACGCAGTATTTT
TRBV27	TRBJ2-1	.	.	CASSLVAGRSNEQFF	TGTGCCAGCAGTTTAGTGGCGGGACGTTCCAATGAGCAGTTCTTC
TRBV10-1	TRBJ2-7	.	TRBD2	CASSESGGPAYEQYF	TGCGCCAGCAGTGAGTCGGGAGGGCCGGCCTACGAGCAGTACTTC
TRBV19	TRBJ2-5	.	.	CASSSVRGAETQYF	TGTGCCAGTAGTAGCGTCCGAGGGGCAGAGACCCAGTACTTC